This passage covers 21 T cell receptor beta chains from one sample sequenced in a study of cytomegalovirus exposure and HLA in healthy donors. 13 Jbeta primers and 60 Vbeta primers were used for the PCR. Sequencing used immunoSEQ multiplex PCR; TCRdb keeps in-frame clones, though not all of them. The sample consists of 100,000 to 150,000 clones, around 82% of them appearing once. The sequenced sample consisted of PBMCs. These receptors came from a female donor in good health and CMV-seronegative.

The chain uses TRBV18 and TRBJ2-5; 7 nucleotides line up with TRBD1. The germline V gene encodes CDR1 KGHSH and CDR2 LQKENI. The CDR3 spans 14 residues. V gave up 4 bases and J gave up 3 bases; unmatched junction bases: 5. CDR3 DNA: TGTGCCAGCTCACAAACAGGGGTGGAAGAGACCCAGTACTTC. It codes for CASSQTGVEETQYF.

The chain is built from TRBV2 and TRBJ2-6; no firm D call. The germline CDR1 and CDR2 sequences are SNHLY and FYNNEI. V lost 3 bases to trimming and J lost 0 bases, with 3 bases between them. This CDR3 has 14 residues. The CDR3 sequence: CASSDRSGANVLTF. In DNA form, the CDR3 reads TGTGCCAGCAGTGACCGCTCTGGGGCCAACGTCCTGACTTTC.

As DNA, the CDR3 is TGTGCCAGCAGCCATCTGGACAGGATCAATCAGCCCCAGCATTTT. Encoded protein: CASSHLDRINQPQHF. This chain connects TRBV7-8 to TRBJ1-5; 7 positions match TRBD1. V dropped 5 bases and J dropped 3; count of bases not matched to a gene: 7. Per the germline V gene, CDR1 is SGHVS and CDR2 is FQNEAQ. The CDR3 runs to 15 residues.

The V call is TRBV10-3, the J call TRBJ2-1, with D maybe TRBD1 (5 bases). Germline CDR1 and CDR2: ENHRY and SYGVKD. V lost 4 bases, J lost 6 bases, and 16 bases lay in between. The CDR3 has 15 residues. In DNA form, the CDR3 reads TGTGCCATCAGTGCTACAGACAGCCCCTCCAATGAGCAGTTCTTC. As protein: CAISATDSPSNEQFF.

The V gene is TRBV6-1, the J gene TRBJ1-3; D is uncertain. The V gene lost 6 bases and the J gene lost 0 bases, with 12 bases spanning the gap. The length of the CDR3 is 15 residues. Germline CDR1 reads MNHNS; CDR2 reads SASEGT. The CDR3 bases are TGTGCCAGCAGCCCGACAATTCTCTCTGGAAACACCATATATTTT. Translating gives CASSPTILSGNTIYF.

This CDR3 reads CASSPPAGAGTDTQYF. The CDR3 coding sequence is TGTGCCAGCAGCCCCCCGGCGGGGGCGGGCACAGATACGCAGTATTTT. The chain joins TRBV5-4 to TRBJ2-3, with D maybe TRBD2 (7 bases). V dropped 4 bases and J dropped 1 base, with 16 bases sitting between them. CDR3 length equals 16 residues. The germline V gene has CDR1 SGHNT and CDR2 YYREEE (reference sequence).

The rearrangement links TRBV10-1 to TRBJ2-7; D is unclear. The germline gives CDR1 WNHNN, CDR2 SYGVQD (reference sequence). Between the trimmed V and J ends, which lost 7 bases and 4 bases, there was a span of 5 bases. This CDR3 region has 10 residues. The CDR3 nucleotides read TGCGCCAGCACTCCGTACGAGCAGTACTTC. It specifies CASTPYEQYF.

The chain joins TRBV7-9 to TRBJ2-3; TRBD1 agrees at 8 bases. CDR3 length equals 15 residues. Trimming took 6 bases from V and 0 from J; bases not matched to a gene: 5. Germline CDR1 SEHNR, CDR2 FQNEAQ (reference sequence). DNA of the CDR3: TGTGCCAGCAGGGGGACAGGCATCAGCACAGATACGCAGTATTTT. Translated, it gives CASRGTGISTDTQYF.

This clone was picked up one time. The chain is built from TRBV5-4 and TRBJ2-7, with 9 bases that match TRBD2. Losses at the gene ends were 1 base for V and 0 bases for J; bases not matched to a gene: 5. The CDR3 runs 16 residues. CDR1 and CDR2 (germline): SGHNT, YYREEE (reference sequence). CDR3 in DNA: TGTGCCAGCAGCTTGACTAGCGGGTGGGGCTCCTACGAGCAGTACTTC. It is translated as CASSLTSGWGSYEQYF.

This chain joins TRBV11-3 and TRBJ2-1; 11 nucleotides agree with TRBD1. The CDR3 runs to 18 residues. The V gene end was trimmed by 5 bases and the J gene end by 2 bases; junction bases not matched to a gene: 11. Germline CDR1 SGHNT, CDR2 YENEEA. The CDR3 loop reads CASSAGTGGRIAYNEQFF. As DNA, the CDR3 is TGTGCCAGCAGCGCCGGGACAGGGGGTCGTATAGCCTACAATGAGCAGTTCTTC.

This rearrangement joins TRBV6-4 to TRBJ1-1; D unclear. Trimming left V 3 bases short and J 10 bases short, with 9 bases between. The length of the CDR3 is 11 residues. Germline CDR1 and CDR2: MRHNA and SNTAGT. The CDR3 region is CASSEAEGAFF. Here the CDR3 DNA reads TGTGCCAGCAGTGAGGCTGAGGGAGCTTTCTTT.

This chain uses TRBV5-1 with TRBJ2-7; TRBD1 matches at 8 bases. V lost 7 bases to trimming and J lost 3 bases; unmatched junction nucleotides: 9. This CDR3 is 14 amino acids long. Per the germline V gene, CDR1 is SGHRS and CDR2 is YFSETQ. The CDR3 spells CASQPGTGGYEQYF. In DNA form, the CDR3 reads TGCGCCAGCCAGCCCGGGACAGGAGGCTACGAGCAGTACTTC.

This chain uses TRBV30 with TRBJ2-7; D is undetermined. Germline loops: CDR1 GTSNPN, CDR2 SVGIG (reference sequence). The V end was cut by 5 bases, the J end by 2 bases, with 10 bases between. This CDR3 comprises 12 residues. CDR3 nucleotide sequence: TGTGCCTGGGCCGACGGAGCCTACGAGCAGTACTTC. This translates into CAWADGAYEQYF.

As to this clone: At one end, the junction sequence differs from germline, possibly due to a read error. The rearrangement joins TRBV7-9 to TRBJ2-7; the D gene is possibly TRBD2 (5 bases). This CDR3 comprises 14 residues. CDR1 is SEHNR, CDR2 FQNEAQ, per germline (reference sequence). In DNA form, the CDR3 reads TGTTCCAGCAGCTTTGTCCGGGGATACGACGAGCAGTACTTC. It codes for CSSSFVRGYDEQYF. Combining the CDR3 with reference TRBV7-9 and TRBJ2-7 gives the whole variable domain DTGVSQNPRHKITKRGQNVTFRCDPISEHNRLYWYRQTLGQGPEFLTYFQNEAQLEKSRLLSDRFSAERPKGSFSTLEIQRTEQGDSAMYLCSSSFVRGYDEQYFGPGTRLTVT.

This clone was seen only a few times. The chain couples TRBV5-4 to TRBJ2-1, with 7 bases fitting TRBD1. The CDR3 totals 15 residues. Germline lookup yields CDR1 SGHNT and CDR2 YYREEE (reference sequence). After removal of 4 bases from V and 0 bases from J, the junction contained 4 bases not matched to a gene. The CDR3 DNA follows: TGTGCCAGCAGCCACGACAGGGCCTCCTACAATGAGCAGTTCTTC. This translates into CASSHDRASYNEQFF.

The chain has TRBV5-1 and TRBJ1-2; 8 nucleotides agree with TRBD1. The junction had 13 bases not matched to a gene; V was cut back by 4 bases and J by 8 bases. In germline, CDR1 is SGHRS, CDR2 YFSETQ. The CDR3 spans 15 residues. Here the CDR3 reads CASSSMRQGSGGYTF. The CDR3, as DNA: TGCGCCAGCAGCAGCATGAGACAGGGGTCGGGCGGCTACACCTTC.

This chain links TRBV30 with TRBJ1-5; possibly TRBD1 for D (6 bases). Germline lookup yields CDR1 GTSNPN and CDR2 SVGIG (reference sequence). There are 13 residues in the CDR3. Trimming stripped 5 bases from V and 6 bases from J, with 14 bases between. CDR3 sequence reads: CAWEDSLGQPQHF. The CDR3 DNA sequence: TGTGCCTGGGAGGACAGTCTTGGTCAGCCCCAGCATTTT.

The V gene is TRBV15, the J gene TRBJ1-2; weak D call: TRBD1 (5 bases). The CDR3 length is 15 residues. V shed 5 bases and J shed 5 bases, with 18 bases lying between them. CDR1 and CDR2 (germline): LNHNV, YYDKDF (reference sequence). This chain's CDR3 is CATSPGRDGLYGYTF. CDR3 nucleotides: TGTGCCACCAGCCCGGGGCGGGACGGACTATATGGCTACACCTTC.

V is TRBV7-3 and J is TRBJ2-3; 7 bases are a match to TRBD1. Germline V gene data show CDR1 as SGHTA and CDR2 as FQGTGA. CDR3 length: 15 amino acids. V trimming: 0 bases; J trimming: 6 bases; junction bases outside the gene matches: 6. CDR3 sequence: CASSLTGDRADTQYF. CDR3 DNA: TGTGCCAGCAGCTTAACAGGAGACAGGGCCGATACGCAGTATTTT. Together with reference TRBV7-3 and TRBJ2-3, the CDR3 gives the full variable domain: GAGVSQTPSNKVTEKGKYVELRCDPISGHTALYWYRQSLGQGPEFLIYFQGTGAADDSGLPNDRFFAVRPEGSVSTLKIQRTERGDSAVYLCASSLTGDRADTQYFGPGTRLTVL.

V gene TRBV30 combines with J gene TRBJ1-1; D may be TRBD1 (5 bases). This CDR3 is built from 12 residues. CDR1 is GTSNPN and CDR2 is SVGIG in the germline V gene (reference sequence). V lost 3 bases and J 4 bases, leaving 9 bases between the germline ends. The CDR3 loop reads CAWRQESTEAFF. In DNA, the CDR3 is TGTGCCTGGAGACAGGAGAGCACTGAAGCTTTCTTT.

The gene calls are TRBV5-5 and TRBJ1-3; D remains unclear. Trimming cost V 1 base and J 2 bases, with 13 bases left between them. The CDR3 consists of 16 residues. The germline V gene encodes CDR1 SGHKS and CDR2 YYEKEE (reference sequence). The CDR3 nucleotides are TGTGCCAGCAGCTTGTCCAGGTCTGAAACTGGAAACACCATATATTTT. Its translation is CASSLSRSETGNTIYF. Combining the CDR3 with reference TRBV5-5 and TRBJ1-3 gives the whole variable domain DAGVTQSPTHLIKTRGQQVTLRCSPISGHKSVSWYQQVLGQGPQFIFQYYEKEERGRGNFPDRFSARQFPNYSSELNVNALLLGDSALYLCASSLSRSETGNTIYFGEGSWLTVV.